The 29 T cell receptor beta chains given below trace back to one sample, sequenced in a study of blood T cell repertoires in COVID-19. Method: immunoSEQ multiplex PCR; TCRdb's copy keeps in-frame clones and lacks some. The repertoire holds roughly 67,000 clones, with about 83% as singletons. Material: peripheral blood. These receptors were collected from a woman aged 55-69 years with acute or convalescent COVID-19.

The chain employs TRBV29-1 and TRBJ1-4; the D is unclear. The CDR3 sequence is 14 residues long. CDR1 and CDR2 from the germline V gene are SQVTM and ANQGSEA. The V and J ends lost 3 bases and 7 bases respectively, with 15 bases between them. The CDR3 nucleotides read TGCAGCGTTGATGACCCTGGCCAGGCTGAAAAACTGTTTTTT. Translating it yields CSVDDPGQAEKLFF.

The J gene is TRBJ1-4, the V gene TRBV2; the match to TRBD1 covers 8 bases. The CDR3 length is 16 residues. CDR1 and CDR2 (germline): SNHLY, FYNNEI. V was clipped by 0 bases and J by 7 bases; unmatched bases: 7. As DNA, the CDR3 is TGTGCCAGCAGTGAAGCGACAGGGGTGAGCGGTGAAAAACTGTTTTTT. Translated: CASSEATGVSGEKLFF. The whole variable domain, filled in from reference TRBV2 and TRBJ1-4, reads EPEVTQTPSHQVTQMGQEVILRCVPISNHLYFYWYRQILGQKVEFLVSFYNNEISEKSEIFDDQFSVERPDGSNFTLKIRSTKLEDSAMYFCASSEATGVSGEKLFFGSGTQLSVL.

The CDR3: CASSQIAGTGNHGELFF. The DNA for the CDR3 is TGTGCCAGCAGCCAAATTGCCGGGACAGGGAACCACGGGGAGCTGTTTTTT. V and J are TRBV7-7 and TRBJ2-2, with TRBD1 matching over 9 bases. CDR3 length: 17 amino acids. V lost 5 bases and J lost 7; bases outside the gene matches: 14. Germline V lookup: CDR1 SSHAT, CDR2 FNYEAQ (reference sequence).

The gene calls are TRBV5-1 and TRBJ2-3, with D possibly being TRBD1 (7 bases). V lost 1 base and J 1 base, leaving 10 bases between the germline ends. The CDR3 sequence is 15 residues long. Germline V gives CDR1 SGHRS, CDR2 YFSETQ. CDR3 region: CASSLQGGRTDTQYF. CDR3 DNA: TGCGCCAGCAGCTTGCAGGGGGGACGCACAGATACGCAGTATTTT.

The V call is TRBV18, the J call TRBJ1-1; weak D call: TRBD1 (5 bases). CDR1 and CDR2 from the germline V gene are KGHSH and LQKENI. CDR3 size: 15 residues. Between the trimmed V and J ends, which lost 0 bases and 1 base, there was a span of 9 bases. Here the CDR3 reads CASSPPSGGNTEAFF. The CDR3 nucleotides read TGTGCCAGCTCACCACCTTCGGGGGGGAACACTGAAGCTTTCTTT.

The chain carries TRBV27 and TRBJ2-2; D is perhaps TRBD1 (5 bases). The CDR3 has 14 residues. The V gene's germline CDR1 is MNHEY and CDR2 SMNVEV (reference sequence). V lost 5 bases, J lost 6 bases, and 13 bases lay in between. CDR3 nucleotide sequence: TGTGCCAGCAGTCTCACGACAGAACCCGGGGAGCTGTTTTTT. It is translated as CASSLTTEPGELFF.

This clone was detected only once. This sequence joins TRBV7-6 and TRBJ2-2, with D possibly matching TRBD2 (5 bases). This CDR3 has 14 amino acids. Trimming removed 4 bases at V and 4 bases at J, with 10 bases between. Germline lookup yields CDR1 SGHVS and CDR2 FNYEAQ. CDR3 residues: CASSSDGGTGELFF. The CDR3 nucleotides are TGTGCCAGCAGCTCGGACGGAGGCACCGGGGAGCTGTTTTTT.

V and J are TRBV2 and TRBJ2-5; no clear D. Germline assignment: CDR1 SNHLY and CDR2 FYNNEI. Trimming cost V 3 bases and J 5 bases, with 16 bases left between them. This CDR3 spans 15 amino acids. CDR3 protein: CASSETGSTLETQYF. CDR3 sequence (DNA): TGTGCCAGCAGTGAGACTGGATCTACCCTGGAGACCCAGTACTTC.

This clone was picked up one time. The CDR3 sequence: CASSGTDRGKDTGELFF. The CDR3 DNA reads as TGTGCCAGCAGTGGAACCGACAGGGGGAAAGACACCGGGGAGCTGTTTTTT. The chain recombines TRBV6-1 with TRBJ2-2; 9 bases fit TRBD1. The junction had 9 bases not matched to a gene; V was cut back by 4 bases and J by 3 bases. The CDR3 spans 17 residues. CDR1 MNHNS and CDR2 SASEGT come from the germline V gene.

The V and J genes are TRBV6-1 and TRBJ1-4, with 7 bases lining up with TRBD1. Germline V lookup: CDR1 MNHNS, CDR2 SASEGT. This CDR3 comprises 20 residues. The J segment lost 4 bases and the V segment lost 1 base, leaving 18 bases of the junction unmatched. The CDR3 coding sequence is TGTGCCAGCAGTGAAGAATCCTTTGCTTTGACAGGGTTAAGTAATGAAAAACTGTTTTTT. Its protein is CASSEESFALTGLSNEKLFF.

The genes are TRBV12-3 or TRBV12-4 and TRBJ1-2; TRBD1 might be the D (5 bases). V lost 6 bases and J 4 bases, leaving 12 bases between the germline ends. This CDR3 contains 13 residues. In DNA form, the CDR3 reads TGTGCCAGCAGCCCACCCAGGGCCTATGGCTACACCTTC. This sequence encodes CASSPPRAYGYTF.

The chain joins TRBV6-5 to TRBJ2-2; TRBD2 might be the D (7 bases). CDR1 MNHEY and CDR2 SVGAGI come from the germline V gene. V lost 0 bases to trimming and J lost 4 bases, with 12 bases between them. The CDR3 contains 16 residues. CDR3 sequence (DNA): TGTGCCAGCAGTTACTCCGGGGGGCGATTCACCGGGGAGCTGTTTTTT. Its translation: CASSYSGGRFTGELFF.

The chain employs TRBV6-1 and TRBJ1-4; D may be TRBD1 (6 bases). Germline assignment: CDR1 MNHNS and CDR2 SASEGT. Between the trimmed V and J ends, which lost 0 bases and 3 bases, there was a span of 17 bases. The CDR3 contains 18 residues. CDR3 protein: CASSEARWVGAANEKLFF. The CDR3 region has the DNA TGTGCCAGCAGTGAAGCGCGGTGGGTGGGGGCTGCTAATGAAAAACTGTTTTTT.

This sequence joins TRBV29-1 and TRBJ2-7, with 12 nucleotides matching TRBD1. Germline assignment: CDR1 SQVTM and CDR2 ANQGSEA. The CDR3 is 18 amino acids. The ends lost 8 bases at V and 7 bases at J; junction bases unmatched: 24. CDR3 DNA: TGCAGCTTCAGTTATTGGGACAGGGGGCTCTTTGGATTGAGTGAGCAGTACTTC. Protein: CSFSYWDRGLFGLSEQYF.

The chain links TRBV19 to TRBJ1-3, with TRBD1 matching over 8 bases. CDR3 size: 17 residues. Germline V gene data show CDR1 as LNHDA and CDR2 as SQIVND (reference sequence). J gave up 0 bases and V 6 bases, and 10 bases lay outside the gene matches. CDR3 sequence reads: CASRDPGQGYSGNTIYF. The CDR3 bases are TGTGCCAGTAGGGATCCAGGACAGGGATACTCTGGAAACACCATATATTTT.

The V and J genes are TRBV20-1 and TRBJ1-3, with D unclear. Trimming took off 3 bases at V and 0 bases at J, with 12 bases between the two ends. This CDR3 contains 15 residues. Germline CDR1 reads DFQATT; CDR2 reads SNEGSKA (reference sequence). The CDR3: CSASKVYNSGNTIYF. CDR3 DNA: TGCAGTGCTAGTAAAGTATACAACTCTGGAAACACCATATATTTT.

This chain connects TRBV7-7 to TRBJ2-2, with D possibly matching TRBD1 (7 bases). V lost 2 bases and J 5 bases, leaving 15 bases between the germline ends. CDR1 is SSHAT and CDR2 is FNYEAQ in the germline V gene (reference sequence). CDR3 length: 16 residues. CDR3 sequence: CASSLRAGQLTGELFF. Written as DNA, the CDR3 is TGTGCCAGCAGCTTAAGGGCGGGACAGCTAACCGGGGAGCTGTTTTTT.

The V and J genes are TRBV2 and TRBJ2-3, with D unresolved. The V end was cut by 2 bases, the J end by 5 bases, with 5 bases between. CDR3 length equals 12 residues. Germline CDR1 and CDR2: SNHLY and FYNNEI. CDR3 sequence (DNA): TGTGCCAGCAGTGAATTTAGAGATACGCAGTATTTT. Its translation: CASSEFRDTQYF.

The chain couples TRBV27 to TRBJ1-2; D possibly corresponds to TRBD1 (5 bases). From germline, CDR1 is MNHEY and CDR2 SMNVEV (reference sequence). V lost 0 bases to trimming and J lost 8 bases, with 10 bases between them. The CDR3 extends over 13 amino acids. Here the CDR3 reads CASSLSPGWGYTF. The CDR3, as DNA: TGTGCCAGCAGTTTATCACCAGGGTGGGGCTACACCTTC.

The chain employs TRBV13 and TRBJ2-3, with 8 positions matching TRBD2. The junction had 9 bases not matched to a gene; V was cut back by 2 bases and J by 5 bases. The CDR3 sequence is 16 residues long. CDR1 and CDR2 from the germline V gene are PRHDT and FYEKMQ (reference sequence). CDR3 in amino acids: CASSLLGGGSKDTQYF. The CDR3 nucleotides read TGTGCCAGCAGCTTACTTGGCGGGGGGAGTAAAGATACGCAGTATTTT.

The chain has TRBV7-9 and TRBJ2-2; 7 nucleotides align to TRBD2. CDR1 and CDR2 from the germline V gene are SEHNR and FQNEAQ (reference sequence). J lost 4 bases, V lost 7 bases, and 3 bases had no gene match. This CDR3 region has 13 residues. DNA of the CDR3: TGTGCCAGCAACTCGGGGGGCACCGGGGAGCTGTTTTTT. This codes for CASNSGGTGELFF. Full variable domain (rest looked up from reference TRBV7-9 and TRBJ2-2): DTGVSQNPRHKITKRGQNVTFRCDPISEHNRLYWYRQTLGQGPEFLTYFQNEAQLEKSRLLSDRFSAERPKGSFSTLEIQRTEQGDSAMYLCASNSGGTGELFFGEGSRLTVL.

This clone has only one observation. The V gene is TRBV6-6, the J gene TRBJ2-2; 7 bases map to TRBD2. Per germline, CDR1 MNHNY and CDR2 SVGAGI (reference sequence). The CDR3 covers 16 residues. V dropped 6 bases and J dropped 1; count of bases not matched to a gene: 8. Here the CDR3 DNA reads TGTGCCAGCAGGGGGGGGACCGGTGGGAACACCGGGGAGCTGTTTTTT. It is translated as CASRGGTGGNTGELFF.

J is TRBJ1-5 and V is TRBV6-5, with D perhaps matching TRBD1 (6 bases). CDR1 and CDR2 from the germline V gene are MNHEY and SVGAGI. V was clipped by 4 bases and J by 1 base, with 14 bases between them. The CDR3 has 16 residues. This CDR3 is CASSSPLTGSNQPQHF. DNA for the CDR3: TGTGCCAGCAGTTCTCCTTTAACAGGGAGCAATCAGCCCCAGCATTTT.

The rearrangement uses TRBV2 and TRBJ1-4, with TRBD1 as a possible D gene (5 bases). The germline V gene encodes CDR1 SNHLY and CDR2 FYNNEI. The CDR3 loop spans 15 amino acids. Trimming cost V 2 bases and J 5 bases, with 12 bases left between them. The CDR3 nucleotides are TGTGCCAGCAGTGAAACCCGGACACACAATGAAAAACTGTTTTTT. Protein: CASSETRTHNEKLFF. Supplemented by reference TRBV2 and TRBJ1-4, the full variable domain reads EPEVTQTPSHQVTQMGQEVILRCVPISNHLYFYWYRQILGQKVEFLVSFYNNEISEKSEIFDDQFSVERPDGSNFTLKIRSTKLEDSAMYFCASSETRTHNEKLFFGSGTQLSVL.

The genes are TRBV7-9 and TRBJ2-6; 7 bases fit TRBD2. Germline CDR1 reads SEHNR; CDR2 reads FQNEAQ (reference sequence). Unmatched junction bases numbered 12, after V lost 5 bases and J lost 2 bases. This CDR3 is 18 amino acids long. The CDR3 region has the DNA TGTGCCAGCAGCCCCCGTTTGCGGGGGACGGCTGGGGCCAACGTCCTGACTTTC. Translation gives CASSPRLRGTAGANVLTF.

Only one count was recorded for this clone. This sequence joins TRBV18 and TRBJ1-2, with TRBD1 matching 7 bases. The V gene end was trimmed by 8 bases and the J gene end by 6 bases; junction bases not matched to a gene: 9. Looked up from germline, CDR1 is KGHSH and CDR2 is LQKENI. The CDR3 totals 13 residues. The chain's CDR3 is CASLGTEGNGYTF. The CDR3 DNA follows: TGTGCCAGCCTCGGGACAGAGGGTAATGGCTACACCTTC.

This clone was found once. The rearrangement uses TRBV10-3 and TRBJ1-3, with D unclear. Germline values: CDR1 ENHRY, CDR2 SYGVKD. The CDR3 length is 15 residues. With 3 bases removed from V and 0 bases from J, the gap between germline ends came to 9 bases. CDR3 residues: CAISDTGVSGNTIYF. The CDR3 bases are TGTGCCATCAGTGATACGGGAGTCTCTGGAAACACCATATATTTT.

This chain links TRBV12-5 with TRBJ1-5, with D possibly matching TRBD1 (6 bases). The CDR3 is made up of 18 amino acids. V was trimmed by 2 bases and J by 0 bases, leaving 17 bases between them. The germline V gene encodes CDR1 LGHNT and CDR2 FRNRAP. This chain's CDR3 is CASGLPLRTVYSNQPQHF. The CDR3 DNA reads TGTGCTAGTGGTTTGCCCCTAAGGACAGTCTATAGCAATCAGCCCCAGCATTTT.

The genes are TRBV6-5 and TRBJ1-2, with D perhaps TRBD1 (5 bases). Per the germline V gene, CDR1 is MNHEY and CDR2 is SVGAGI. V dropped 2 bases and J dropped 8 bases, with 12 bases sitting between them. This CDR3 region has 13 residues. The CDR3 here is CASSYLGWGGYTF. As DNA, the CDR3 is TGTGCCAGCAGTTACCTAGGATGGGGCGGCTACACCTTC.